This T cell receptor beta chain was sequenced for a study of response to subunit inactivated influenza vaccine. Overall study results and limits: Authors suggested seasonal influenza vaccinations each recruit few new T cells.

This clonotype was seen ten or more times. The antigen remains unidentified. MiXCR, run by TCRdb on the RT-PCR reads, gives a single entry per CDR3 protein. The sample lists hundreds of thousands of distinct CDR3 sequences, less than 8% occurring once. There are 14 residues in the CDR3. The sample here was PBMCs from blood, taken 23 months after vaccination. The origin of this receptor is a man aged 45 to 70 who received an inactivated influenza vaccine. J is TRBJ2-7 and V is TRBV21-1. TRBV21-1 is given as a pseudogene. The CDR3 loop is CASSKAGEPYEQYF. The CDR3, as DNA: TGTGCCAGCAGCAAGGCGGGAGAACCCTACGAGCAGTACTTC.